This T cell receptor (beta chain) originates from a study of blood T cell repertoires in COVID-19. Using immunoSEQ multiplex PCR, the repertoire was profiled, and TCRdb retains in-frame clones only, with some absent. The sample shows 70,000 or so clones, 75% to 95% of them seen only once. Trimming left V 4 bases short and J 4 bases short, with 16 bases between. Germline CDR1 is MDHEN and CDR2 is SYDVKM. This CDR3 spans 15 amino acids. The V call is TRBV28, the J call TRBJ1-1; tentatively, D is TRBD1 (6 bases). The receptor's source is a young woman with acute or convalescent COVID-19. Sequencing used peripheral blood. The CDR3 is CASSSGGAGVTEAFF. In nucleotides, the CDR3 is TGTGCCAGCAGTTCTGGGGGGGCAGGGGTCACTGAAGCTTTCTTT.